This TCR beta chain was recorded in a study of blood T cell repertoires in COVID-19. Germline V gene data show CDR1 as LGHDT and CDR2 as YNNKEL (reference sequence). The junction had 2 bases not matched to a gene; V was cut back by 3 bases and J by 7 bases. The CDR3 is 13 residues long. Authors' data handling: How many nucleated cells were present was estimated from reference gene primer amplification. Profiling relied on immunoSEQ multiplex PCR, and the TCRdb table lists in-frame clones only, not all of them. V and J calls and clone size are copied from that table; D and trimming were computed from the DNA. The table lists 100,000 to 150,000 clones, 80% to 85% of them singletons.

Sequencing used peripheral blood. The V and J genes are TRBV3-1 (or the pseudogene TRBV3-2) and TRBJ2-2, with 7 nucleotides matching TRBD1. The receptor was isolated from a woman aged 50 to 60 with acute or convalescent COVID-19. The CDR3 DNA is TGTGCCAGCAGCCAGGACAGGTACGGGGAGCTGTTTTTT. Its translation is CASSQDRYGELFF.